Each of the 18 T cell receptor beta chains below was sequenced from the same sample in a study of PD-1 blockade in classical Hodgkin lymphoma. TCRdb's table, derived via immunoSEQ multiplex PCR, lists solely in-frame clones and lacks some. The sample includes about 33,000 clones, about 72% of them seen just once. Specified time point: cycle 4 day 1 (C4D1), after less than seven weeks of nivolumab. All patients experienced relapse after autologous stem cell transplantation, and brentuximab vedotin exposure was variable. Material: peripheral blood mononuclear cells (PBMCs), obtained before the fourth cycle of nivolumab. Receptors were obtained from a human donor with classical Hodgkin lymphoma.

The chain uses TRBV6-5 and TRBJ1-1, with TRBD1 as a possible D gene (5 bases). The germline CDR1 and CDR2 sequences are MNHEY and SVGAGI. Between the trimmed V and J ends, which lost 0 bases and 11 bases, there was a span of 19 bases. CDR3 length: 15 amino acids. The chain's CDR3 is CASSYSMGQHSGAFF. DNA for the CDR3: TGTGCCAGCAGTTACTCGATGGGGCAGCATAGCGGGGCTTTCTTT.

This chain links TRBV9 with TRBJ2-3, with D perhaps TRBD2 (6 bases). V shed 3 bases and J shed 7 bases, with 9 bases lying between them. This CDR3 is built from 12 residues. The germline gives CDR1 SGDLS, CDR2 YYNGEE. In DNA, the CDR3 is TGTGCCAGCAGCGCAACTAGCTATACGCAGTATTTT. Encoded protein: CASSATSYTQYF.

The rearrangement links TRBV4-3 to TRBJ2-7; D is possibly TRBD2 (6 bases). This CDR3 has 15 residues. With 4 bases removed from V and 2 bases from J, the gap between germline ends came to 15 bases. Germline CDR1 and CDR2: LGHNA and YSLEER. The CDR3 region has the DNA TGCGCCAGCAGCCTTACCGGGACGGGAGCCTACGAGCAGTACTTC. This sequence encodes CASSLTGTGAYEQYF.

The genes are TRBV7-9 and TRBJ2-2; 8 bases line up with TRBD2. The CDR3 covers 16 residues. CDR1 is SEHNR and CDR2 is FQNEAQ in the germline V gene (reference sequence). V was pared by 4 bases and J by 1 base, with 5 bases of the junction left unmatched. CDR3: CASSSTSGLNTGELFF. In DNA, the CDR3 is TGTGCCAGCAGCTCTACTAGCGGTCTGAACACCGGGGAGCTGTTTTTT.

This clone was observed a single time. This sequence joins TRBV27 and TRBJ2-3; 12 nucleotides agree with TRBD2. Germline trimming cut 6 bases from V and 3 bases from J; bases unmatched to any gene: 13. This CDR3 contains 18 residues. Per the germline V gene, CDR1 is MNHEY and CDR2 is SMNVEV (reference sequence). The CDR3, as DNA: TGTGCCAGCAGCGCCGGACTAGCGGGGATGGGCACGACAGATACGCAGTATTTT. Translating it yields CASSAGLAGMGTTDTQYF.

Comment on this clone: The sample contains more than one DNA sequence encoding this CDR3. V usage is TRBV20-1 and J usage is TRBJ2-3; D remains unclear. The V gene's germline CDR1 is DFQATT and CDR2 SNEGSKA (reference sequence). The CDR3 totals 10 residues. V dropped 6 bases and J dropped 6 bases, with 7 bases sitting between them. DNA of the CDR3: TGCAGTGCCCCTCTGGATACGCAGTATTTT. Encoded protein: CSAPLDTQYF.

A few counts support this clone. This chain connects TRBV29-1 to TRBJ2-1; D is possibly TRBD1 (5 bases). This CDR3 is built from 13 residues. Germline CDR1 reads SQVTM; CDR2 reads ANQGSEA. The V end was cut by 4 bases, the J end by 10 bases, with 17 bases between. This CDR3 is CSVVGLVREEQFF. The CDR3 region has the DNA TGCAGCGTTGTGGGGCTCGTCCGAGAGGAGCAGTTCTTC.

The V and J genes are TRBV7-9 and TRBJ1-4, with 10 bases aligning to TRBD1. The V gene end was trimmed by 6 bases and the J gene end by 7 bases; junction bases not matched to a gene: 5. Germline V gives CDR1 SEHNR, CDR2 FQNEAQ (reference sequence). The CDR3 has 14 residues. The CDR3 nucleotides read TGTGCCAGCAGTTGGACAGGGGGGGCTGAAAAACTGTTTTTT. This gives the protein CASSWTGGAEKLFF.

This clone is medium-sized (0.01 to 0.1%) in the sample. The CDR3 loop is CASSGKRGGLEYEQYF. CDR3 nucleotides: TGTGCCAGCAGTGGGAAAAGAGGGGGCTTAGAGTACGAGCAGTACTTC. This sequence joins TRBV9 and TRBJ2-7, with 7 bases aligning to TRBD1. This CDR3 is 16 amino acids long. V shed 5 bases and J 4 bases; nucleotides not matched to a gene: 15. Germline V lookup: CDR1 SGDLS, CDR2 YYNGEE. The entire variable domain, with the rest obtained from reference TRBV9 and TRBJ2-7, is as follows: DSGVTQTPKHLITATGQRVTLRCSPRSGDLSVYWYQQSLDQGLQFLIQYYNGEERAKGNILERFSAQQFPDLHSELNLSSLELGDSALYFCASSGKRGGLEYEQYFGPGTRLTVT.

This clone has only a few counts. The V call is TRBV19, the J call TRBJ1-5; 9 nucleotides agree with TRBD1. The CDR3 is 14 amino acids. Germline V gene lookup returns CDR1 LNHDA and CDR2 SQIVND (reference sequence). V lost 7 bases and J lost 6; bases outside the gene matches: 7. The CDR3 loop reads CASTPGQGSQPQHF. The CDR3, as DNA: TGTGCCAGTACTCCGGGACAGGGTTCTCAGCCCCAGCATTTT.

This clone was counted between two and nine times. This rearrangement joins TRBV27 to TRBJ2-5; perhaps TRBD2 as D (5 bases). Trimming removed 4 bases at V and 3 bases at J, with 12 bases between. The CDR3 spans 14 residues. Germline V gene lookup returns CDR1 MNHEY and CDR2 SMNVEV (reference sequence). CDR3 DNA: TGTGCCAGCAGTTCCCCAGCGGCCAAAGAGACCCAGTACTTC. Amino acid sequence: CASSSPAAKETQYF.

The chain is built from TRBV11-1 and TRBJ1-2; D gene unclear. V gave up 4 bases and J gave up 3 bases, with 15 bases separating them. Germline values: CDR1 SGHAT, CDR2 FQDESV (reference sequence). The CDR3 is made up of 15 amino acids. The CDR3 DNA sequence: TGTGCCAGCAGCTCACCTTCTACTGGGCACTATGGCTACACCTTC. Encoded protein: CASSSPSTGHYGYTF.

The chain employs TRBV5-4 and TRBJ2-7; 8 bases match TRBD1. V gave up 0 bases and J gave up 2 bases; unmatched junction bases: 4. The CDR3 runs to 15 residues. CDR1 and CDR2 (germline): SGHNT, YYREEE (reference sequence). The CDR3 sequence is CASSLGVDRAYEQYF. In nucleotides, the CDR3 is TGTGCCAGCAGCTTGGGGGTGGACAGGGCCTACGAGCAGTACTTC. Complete variable domain (other parts from reference TRBV5-4 and TRBJ2-7): ETGVTQSPTHLIKTRGQQVTLRCSSQSGHNTVSWYQQALGQGPQFIFQYYREEENGRGNFPPRFSGLQFPNYSSELNVNALELDDSALYLCASSLGVDRAYEQYFGPGTRLTVT.

DNA of the CDR3: TGCGCCAGCAGCCAACCCGGGACGTACAATGAGCAGTTCTTC. Its protein product is CASSQPGTYNEQFF. The rearrangement uses TRBV4-3 and TRBJ2-1; either TRBD1 or TRBD2 may fit D (5 bases each). The CDR3 has 14 residues. CDR1 and CDR2 (germline): LGHNA, YSLEER. V was cut by 2 bases and J by 4 bases, with 9 bases left in between.

The V call is TRBV19, the J call TRBJ1-4; no clear D. The V gene lost 3 bases and the J gene lost 8 bases, with 7 bases spanning the gap. In germline, CDR1 is LNHDA, CDR2 SQIVND (reference sequence). This CDR3 contains 12 residues. The CDR3 protein is CASSIAGEKLFF. The CDR3 DNA is TGTGCCAGTAGTATCGCGGGGGAAAAACTGTTTTTT. Based on the CDR3 plus reference TRBV19 and TRBJ1-4, the full variable domain is DGGITQSPKYLFRKEGQNVTLSCEQNLNHDAMYWYRQDPGQGLRLIYYSQIVNDFQKGDIAEGYSVSREKKESFPLTVTSAQKNPTAFYLCASSIAGEKLFFGSGTQLSVL.

The chain is built from TRBV9 and TRBJ2-1; the D is unclear. CDR1 SGDLS and CDR2 YYNGEE come from the germline V gene. Trimming removed 2 bases from V and 1 base from J, with 13 bases in between. This CDR3 spans 16 amino acids. CDR3 amino acids: CASSVSGGPSYNEQFF. CDR3 nucleotides: TGTGCCAGCAGCGTGTCTGGCGGACCTTCCTACAATGAGCAGTTCTTC.

J is TRBJ2-7 and V is TRBV7-2; D remains ambiguous. The CDR3 is 13 amino acids. Trimming stripped 8 bases from V and 2 bases from J, with 13 bases between. Germline CDR1 is SGHTA and CDR2 is FQGNSA. The CDR3 spells CASAVSRAYEQYF. CDR3 DNA sequence: TGTGCCAGCGCGGTTAGTCGGGCCTACGAGCAGTACTTC.

CDR3 sequence: CASSYLSLEEIANYGYTF. The CDR3 bases are TGTGCCAGCAGCTACCTCAGCCTTGAGGAAATCGCTAACTATGGCTACACCTTC. The rearrangement uses TRBV5-8 and TRBJ1-2; D not resolved. Trimming removed 3 bases at V and 0 bases at J, with 21 bases between. Per germline, CDR1 SGHTS and CDR2 YDEGEE. This CDR3 spans 18 amino acids.